These 11 T cell receptor beta chains were sequenced from one sample in a study of T cells in Graves' hyperthyroidism and ophthalmopathy. TCR beta CDR3 regions were amplified from RNA transcripts. The HTBI primer set served for first-round RT-PCR of the TCR CDR3. TCRdb recomputed calls from the multiplex PCR reads with MiXCR, one row per CDR3 protein. The repertoire consists of 600,000 or so distinct CDR3 sequences, with roughly 17% occurring once and the leading ten covering less than 4.5%. What was sequenced was blood. These receptors were obtained from a woman aged 30 to 39 with Graves' hyperthyroidism.

This clonotype was detected ten times or more. The chain links TRBV27 to TRBJ2-5; no clear D gene. From germline, CDR1 is MNHEY and CDR2 SMNVEV (reference sequence). Trimming stripped 3 bases from V and 4 bases from J, with 15 bases between. CDR3 size: 15 residues. CDR3 DNA sequence: TGTGCCAGCAGTTTTTCTAGAGTAGTTGGAGAGACCCAGTACTTC. Translation gives CASSFSRVVGETQYF.

In this sample, this clonotype turned up a few times. V is TRBV28 and J is TRBJ2-5; D call uncertain. Trimming pared 7 bases from V and 0 bases from J, leaving 15 bases between. Germline V CDR1 and CDR2: MDHEN, SYDVKM. The CDR3 spans 15 residues. CDR3 DNA: TGTGCCAGCACCCTTGGCCCTCCGTACCAAGAGACCCAGTACTTC. Its protein product is CASTLGPPYQETQYF.

This clonotype was recorded at least ten times. The chain recombines TRBV7-2 with TRBJ2-1, with 9 bases aligning to TRBD2. V gave up 7 bases and J gave up 2 bases; unmatched junction bases: 6. Germline V gene sequence: CDR1 SGHTA, CDR2 FQGNSA. This CDR3 has 15 residues. Here the CDR3 DNA reads TGTGCCAGCACCACTTCTAGCGGGACCTACAATGAGCAGTTCTTC. Amino acids: CASTTSSGTYNEQFF.

The chain employs TRBV28 and TRBJ1-1, with a weak D call TRBD1 (6 bases). V was cut by 3 bases and J by 1 base, with 18 bases left in between. The CDR3 is made up of 17 amino acids. CDR1 is MDHEN, CDR2 SYDVKM, per germline. The DNA of the CDR3 is TGTGCCAGCAGTTTCCAATTTAACAGGGCCGGGAACACTGAAGCTTTCTTT. Amino acids: CASSFQFNRAGNTEAFF.

This clonotype was detected a few times. The chain has TRBV20-1 and TRBJ2-7; perhaps D is TRBD1 or TRBD2 (6 bases each). This CDR3 comprises 13 residues. Trimming pared 6 bases from V and 3 bases from J, leaving 15 bases between. The germline V gene encodes CDR1 DFQATT and CDR2 SNEGSKA (reference sequence). The CDR3 is CSAQGGGGYEQYF. CDR3 sequence (DNA): TGCAGTGCCCAAGGAGGAGGGGGCTACGAGCAGTACTTC.

This clonotype was recorded many times. One end of the junction fails to match germline, which may point to a read error. V gene TRBV20-1 combines with J gene TRBJ2-3, with D tentatively TRBD2 (6 bases). CDR1 DFQATT and CDR2 SNEGSKA come from the germline V gene (reference sequence). The CDR3 covers 14 residues. CDR3 sequence (DNA): TGCAGTGCTGGAGATAGCGGACGCACAGATACGCAGTATTTT. Translation gives CSAGDSGRTDTQYF.

The chain is built from TRBV5-1 and TRBJ1-3; D is ambiguous. Trimming removed 5 bases at V and 0 bases at J, with 9 bases between. This CDR3 comprises 14 residues. CDR1 is SGHRS, CDR2 YFSETQ, per germline. The DNA of the CDR3 is TGCGCCAGCAGTCGCGGTTACTCTGGAAACACCATATATTTT. The encoded protein is CASSRGYSGNTIYF. Drawing the rest from reference TRBV5-1 and TRBJ1-3, the complete variable domain is KAGVTQTPRYLIKTRGQQVTLSCSPISGHRSVSWYQQTPGQGLQFLFEYFSETQRNKGNFPGRFSGRQFSNSRSEMNVSTLELGDSALYLCASSRGYSGNTIYFGEGSWLTVV.

On this clonotype itself: Since a much larger clone is just one base distant, this may be a read error. The rearrangement joins TRBV7-2 to TRBJ1-5; D unclear. The V gene lost 5 bases and the J gene lost 0 bases, with 11 bases spanning the gap. Per germline, CDR1 SGHTA and CDR2 FQGNSA. The CDR3 contains 15 residues. The chain's CDR3 is CASSPRVGSNQPQHF. CDR3 coding DNA: TGTGCCAGCAGCCCACGGGTCGGTAGCAATCAGCCCCAGCATTTT.

This clonotype was counted many times. The CDR3 region is CAWSVGSNGELFF. CDR3 nucleotides: TGTGCCTGGAGTGTAGGGTCCAACGGGGAGCTGTTTTTT. V usage is TRBV30 and J usage is TRBJ2-2; D call uncertain. The CDR3 is made up of 13 amino acids. Per the germline V gene, CDR1 is GTSNPN and CDR2 is SVGIG (reference sequence). The germline V and J ends were trimmed by 0 bases and 7 bases, with 9 bases remaining between them.

This clonotype was seen many times. This chain uses TRBV4-1 with TRBJ2-7; 8 nucleotides agree with TRBD2. V lost 3 bases to trimming and J lost 6 bases; unmatched junction nucleotides: 7. CDR3 length: 14 residues. Germline V CDR1 and CDR2: MGHRA, YSYEKL. The CDR3 sequence is CASSQHSGNSEQYF. The DNA for the CDR3 is TGCGCCAGCAGCCAGCATAGCGGGAACTCCGAGCAGTACTTC.

The chain is built from TRBV6-1 and TRBJ2-7, with D perhaps being TRBD1 or TRBD2 (5 bases each). CDR3 length: 17 residues. V gave up 7 bases and J gave up 3 bases, with 25 bases separating them. Germline CDR1 and CDR2: MNHNS and SASEGT. The CDR3 nucleotides read TGTGCCAGCACCACAGGCGTTCGTGGGACCGTTCTCTACGAGCAGTACTTC. It specifies CASTTGVRGTVLYEQYF.